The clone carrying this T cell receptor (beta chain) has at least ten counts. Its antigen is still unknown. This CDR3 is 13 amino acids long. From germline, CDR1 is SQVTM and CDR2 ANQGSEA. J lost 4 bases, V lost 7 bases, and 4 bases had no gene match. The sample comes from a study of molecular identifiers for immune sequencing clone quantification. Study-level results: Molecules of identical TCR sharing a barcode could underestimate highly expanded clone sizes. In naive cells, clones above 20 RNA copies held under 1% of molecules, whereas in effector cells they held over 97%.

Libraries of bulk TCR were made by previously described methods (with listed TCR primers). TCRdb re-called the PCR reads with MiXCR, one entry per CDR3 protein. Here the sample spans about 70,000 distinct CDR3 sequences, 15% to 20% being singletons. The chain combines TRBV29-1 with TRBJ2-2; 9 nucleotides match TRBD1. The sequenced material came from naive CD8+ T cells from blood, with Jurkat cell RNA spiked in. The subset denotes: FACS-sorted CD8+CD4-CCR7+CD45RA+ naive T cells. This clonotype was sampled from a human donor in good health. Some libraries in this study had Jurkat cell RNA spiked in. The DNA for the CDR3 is TGCAGCGACCGGGACAGGGTCACCGGGGAGCTGTTTTTT. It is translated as CSDRDRVTGELFF.